A selection of T cell receptor beta chains follows, all from one sample in a study of blood T cells in healthy people across ages. In TCRdb, the 5' RACE reads were re-called with MiXCR into one record per CDR3 protein. The repertoire holds fewer than 950,000 distinct CDR3 sequences, roughly 40% seen once, with 10% to 15% in the top ten. Sequencing was carried out using blood. The receptors were gathered from a man younger than 30 in good health. The CDR3 runs from the conserved cysteine through the conserved F or W. D genes are given only for firm matches. Size tells how often a clone was seen (once, few, many) or the class of an expanded clone, and some rows leave it out.

>TRBJ2-7|few|TRBV5-8|.
CASSLRVVHEQYF
TGTGCCAGCAGCTTGCGGGTAGTTCACGAGCAGTACTTC
>TRBJ2-3|many|TRBV4-1|TRBD2
CASRWTSGSDTQYF
TGCGCCAGCAGATGGACTAGCGGGTCTGATACGCAGTATTTT
>TRBJ1-6|.|TRBV14|.
CASSQDTNSYNSPLHF
TGTGCCAGCAGCCAAGACACCAACTCCTATAATTCACCCCTCCACTTT
>TRBJ1-1|once|TRBV20-1|.
CSARVGSVNTEAFF
TGCAGTGCTAGAGTGGGCAGCGTGAACACTGAAGCTTTCTTT
>TRBJ2-1|many|TRBV4-3|.
CASSQDPPQGGYNEQFF
TGCGCCAGCAGCCAAGATCCCCCCCAGGGTGGGTACAATGAGCAGTTCTTC
>TRBJ2-7|few|TRBV7-2|TRBD1
CASSPTTGGAQHEQYF
TGTGCCAGCAGCCCAACTACAGGGGGCGCGCAACACGAGCAGTACTTC
>TRBJ1-6|.|TRBV27|TRBD1
CASSLFPGQSYNSPLHF
TGTGCCAGCAGTTTATTCCCGGGACAGTCATATAATTCACCCCTCCACTTT
>TRBJ2-1|many|TRBV4-3|.
CASSPQVYNEQFF
TGCGCCAGCAGCCCGCAAGTCTACAATGAGCAGTTCTTC
>TRBJ2-2|.|TRBV12-3/TRBV12-4|.
CASSLGTRGGELFF
TGTGCCAGCAGCCTAGGGACCCGGGGCGGGGAGCTGTTTTTT
>TRBJ2-7|many|TRBV20-1|.
CSARDQLYEQYF
TGCAGTGCTAGAGATCAGTTATACGAGCAGTACTTC
>TRBJ1-1|few|TRBV10-3|.
CAISDPTGPDTEAFF
TGTGCCATCAGTGACCCAACAGGGCCGGACACTGAAGCTTTCTTT
>TRBJ2-7|few|TRBV29-1|TRBD1
CSVTTGGSYEQYF
TGCAGCGTTACTACAGGGGGCAGCTACGAGCAGTACTTC
>TRBJ1-2|.|TRBV5-1|.
CVSSLEDPEAGYTF
TGCGTCAGCAGCTTGGAGGACCCTGAGGCTGGCTACACCTTC
>TRBJ2-1|many|TRBV7-2|.
CASSSTPTPEDEQFF
TGTGCCAGCAGCTCCACCCCGACGCCGGAGGATGAGCAGTTCTTC
>TRBJ2-1|once|TRBV20-1|.
CSATHLSRGSNEQFF
TGCAGTGCTACCCATCTAAGTAGGGGGAGTAATGAGCAGTTCTTC
>TRBJ1-6|few|TRBV10-3|TRBD1
CAIRKGQGNSPLHF
TGTGCCATCAGAAAAGGACAGGGAAATTCACCCCTCCACTTT
>TRBJ2-2|.|TRBV10-3|.
CATSQAANTGELFF
TGTGCCACATCCCAGGCAGCTAACACCGGGGAGCTGTTTTTT